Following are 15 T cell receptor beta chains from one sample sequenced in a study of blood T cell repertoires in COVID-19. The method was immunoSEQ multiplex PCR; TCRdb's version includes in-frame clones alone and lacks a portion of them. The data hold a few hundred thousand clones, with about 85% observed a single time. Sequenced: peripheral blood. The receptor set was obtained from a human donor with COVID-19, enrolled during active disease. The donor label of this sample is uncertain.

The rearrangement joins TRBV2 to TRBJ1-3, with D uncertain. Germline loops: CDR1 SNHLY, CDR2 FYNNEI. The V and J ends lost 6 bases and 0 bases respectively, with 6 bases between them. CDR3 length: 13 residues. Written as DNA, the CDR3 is TGTGCCAGCAGGGCCATCTCTGGAAACACCATATATTTT. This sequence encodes CASRAISGNTIYF.

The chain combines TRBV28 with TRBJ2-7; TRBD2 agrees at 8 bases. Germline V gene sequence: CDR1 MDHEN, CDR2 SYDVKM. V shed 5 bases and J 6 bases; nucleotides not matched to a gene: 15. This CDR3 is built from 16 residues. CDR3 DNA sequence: TGTGCCAGCAGTGCCGGGGTCGGGAGGGCCTCGGGCGAGCAGTACTTC. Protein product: CASSAGVGRASGEQYF.

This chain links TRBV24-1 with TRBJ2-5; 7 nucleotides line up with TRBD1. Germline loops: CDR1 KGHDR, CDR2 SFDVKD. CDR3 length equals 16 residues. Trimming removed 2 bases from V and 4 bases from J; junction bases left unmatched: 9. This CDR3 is CATSDSRQGEVETQYF. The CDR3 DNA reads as TGTGCCACCAGTGATTCGAGGCAGGGGGAAGTAGAGACCCAGTACTTC.

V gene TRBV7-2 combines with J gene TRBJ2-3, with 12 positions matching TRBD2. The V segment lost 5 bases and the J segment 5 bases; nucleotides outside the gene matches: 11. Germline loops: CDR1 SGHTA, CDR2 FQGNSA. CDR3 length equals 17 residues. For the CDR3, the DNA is TGTGCCAGCAGCCCCGATCTAGCGGGAGGGCGTAGAGATACGCAGTATTTT. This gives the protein CASSPDLAGGRRDTQYF.

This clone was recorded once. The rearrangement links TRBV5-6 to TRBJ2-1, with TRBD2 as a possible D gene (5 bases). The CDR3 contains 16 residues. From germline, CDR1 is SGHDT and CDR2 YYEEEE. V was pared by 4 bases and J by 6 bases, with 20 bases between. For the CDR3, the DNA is TGTGCCAGCAGCAGGCCACCTAGCACCGCCTCCAATGAGCAGTTCTTC. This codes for CASSRPPSTASNEQFF.

The CDR3 region has the DNA TGTGCCAGCAGCGTAGGACAGGGGACTAGCACAGATACGCAGTATTTT. Its translation is CASSVGQGTSTDTQYF. The chain carries TRBV9 and TRBJ2-3; 8 nucleotides line up with TRBD1. The germline V gene encodes CDR1 SGDLS and CDR2 YYNGEE. V shed 0 bases and J 0 bases; nucleotides not matched to a gene: 3. This CDR3 spans 16 amino acids.

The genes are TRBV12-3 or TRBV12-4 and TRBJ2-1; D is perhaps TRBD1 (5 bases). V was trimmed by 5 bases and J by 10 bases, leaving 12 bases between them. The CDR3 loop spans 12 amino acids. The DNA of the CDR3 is TGTGCCAGCAGTACCAATGGGGCCGAGCAGTTCTTC. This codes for CASSTNGAEQFF.

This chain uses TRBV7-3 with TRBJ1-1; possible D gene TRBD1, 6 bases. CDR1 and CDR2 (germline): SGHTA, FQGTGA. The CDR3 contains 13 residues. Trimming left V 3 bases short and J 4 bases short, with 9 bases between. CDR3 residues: CASSFTGSTEAFF. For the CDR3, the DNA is TGTGCCAGCAGCTTTACAGGGTCCACTGAAGCTTTCTTT.

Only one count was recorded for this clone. This CDR3 is CASSRKTATNEKLFF. As DNA, the CDR3 is TGTGCCAGTAGTCGAAAGACTGCAACTAATGAAAAACTGTTTTTT. The chain uses TRBV19 and TRBJ1-4; no clear D gene. This CDR3 spans 15 amino acids. Germline V gene sequence: CDR1 LNHDA, CDR2 SQIVND (reference sequence). Trimming pared 5 bases from V and 0 bases from J, leaving 10 bases between.

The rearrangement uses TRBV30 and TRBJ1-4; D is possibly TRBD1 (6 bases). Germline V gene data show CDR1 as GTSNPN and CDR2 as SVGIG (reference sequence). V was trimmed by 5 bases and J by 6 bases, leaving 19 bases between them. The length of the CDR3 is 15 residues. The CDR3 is CAWGMEQGFYEKLFF. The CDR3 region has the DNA TGTGCCTGGGGAATGGAACAGGGTTTTTATGAAAAACTGTTTTTT.

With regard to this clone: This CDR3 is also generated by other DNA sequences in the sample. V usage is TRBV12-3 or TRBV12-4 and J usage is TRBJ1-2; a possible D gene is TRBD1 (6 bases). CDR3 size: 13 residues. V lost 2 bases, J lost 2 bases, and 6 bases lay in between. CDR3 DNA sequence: TGTGCCAGCAGTTTAACAGGGAACTATGGCTACACCTTC. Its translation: CASSLTGNYGYTF.

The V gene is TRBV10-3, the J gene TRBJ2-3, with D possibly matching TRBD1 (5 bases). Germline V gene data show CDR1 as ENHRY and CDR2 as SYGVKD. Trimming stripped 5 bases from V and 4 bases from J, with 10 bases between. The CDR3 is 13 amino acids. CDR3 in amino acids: CAISSGISDTQYF. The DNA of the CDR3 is TGTGCCATCAGTTCAGGGATATCAGATACGCAGTATTTT.

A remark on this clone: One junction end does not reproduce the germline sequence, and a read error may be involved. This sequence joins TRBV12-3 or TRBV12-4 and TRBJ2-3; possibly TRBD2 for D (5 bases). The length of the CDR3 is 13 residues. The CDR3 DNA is TGTGCCAGCAGGGATGATAGCCGGGCTAGCACGGATTTT. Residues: CASRDDSRASTDF.

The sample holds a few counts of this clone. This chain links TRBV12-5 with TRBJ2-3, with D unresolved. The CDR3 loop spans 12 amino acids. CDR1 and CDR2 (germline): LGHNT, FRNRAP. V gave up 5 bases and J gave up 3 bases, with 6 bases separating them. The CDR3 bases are TGTGCTAGTGGTCCCCCGACAGATACGCAGTATTTT. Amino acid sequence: CASGPPTDTQYF.

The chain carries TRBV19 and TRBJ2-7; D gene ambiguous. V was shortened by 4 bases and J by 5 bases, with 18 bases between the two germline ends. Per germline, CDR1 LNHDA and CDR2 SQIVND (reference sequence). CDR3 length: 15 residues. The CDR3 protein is CASSTRLTWRDEQYF. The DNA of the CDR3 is TGTGCCAGTAGTACCAGACTTACCTGGCGCGACGAGCAGTACTTC.